These T cell receptor beta chains were read from a single sample in a study of cytomegalovirus exposure and HLA in healthy donors. Using immunoSEQ multiplex PCR, the repertoire was profiled, and TCRdb retains in-frame clones only, with some absent. The sample contains tens of thousands of clones, more than 60% of which appear only once. The sample consisted of PBMCs. These receptors were obtained from a woman in her thirties in good health and CMV-seronegative. CDR3s include the opening cysteine and the closing phenylalanine or tryptophan. Fields, in order: D gene, J gene, clone size, V gene, CDR3 protein, CDR3 DNA. A D gene is named only where the DNA matches it firmly. Clone size is not always given. Where it is, it says once, few, many or a class for expanded clones.

d_gene: -
j_gene: TRBJ2-3
abundance: -
v_gene: TRBV6-5
CDR3aa: CASRSAGSDTQYF
CDR3nt: TGTGCCAGCCGATCAGCGGGCTCAGATACGCAGTATTTT

d_gene: TRBD1
j_gene: TRBJ2-5
abundance: -
v_gene: TRBV2
CDR3aa: CASSLGTGRGTQYF
CDR3nt: TGTGCCAGCAGTCTAGGGACAGGGAGGGGGACCCAGTACTTC

d_gene: -
j_gene: TRBJ2-5
abundance: once
v_gene: TRBV5-6
CDR3aa: CASSVRDISSRKTQYF
CDR3nt: TGTGCCAGCAGTGTCCGGGACATCTCCAGCAGGAAGACCCAGTACTTC

d_gene: -
j_gene: TRBJ2-5
abundance: -
v_gene: TRBV7-2
CDR3aa: CASSSRGAGEETQYF
CDR3nt: TGTGCCAGCAGCTCCAGGGGGGCAGGAGAAGAGACCCAGTACTTC

d_gene: -
j_gene: TRBJ1-4
abundance: -
v_gene: TRBV7-2
CDR3aa: CASSPQTATNEKLFF
CDR3nt: TGTGCCAGCAGCCCCCAGACAGCTACTAATGAAAAACTGTTTTTT

d_gene: -
j_gene: TRBJ1-1
abundance: -
v_gene: TRBV19
CDR3aa: CASSIGGGGTEAFF
CDR3nt: TGTGCCAGTAGTATAGGCGGGGGAGGGACTGAAGCTTTCTTT

d_gene: TRBD1
j_gene: TRBJ1-3
abundance: -
v_gene: TRBV7-9
CDR3aa: CASSKDRAGNTIYF
CDR3nt: TGTGCCAGCAGCAAGGACAGGGCTGGAAACACCATATATTTT

d_gene: TRBD2
j_gene: TRBJ2-2
abundance: -
v_gene: TRBV7-2
CDR3aa: CASNSGGAGTGELFF
CDR3nt: TGTGCCAGCAACAGCGGGGGGGCCGGTACCGGGGAGCTGTTTTTT

d_gene: -
j_gene: TRBJ2-3
abundance: -
v_gene: TRBV9
CDR3aa: CASSVGGDTDTQYF
CDR3nt: TGTGCCAGCAGCGTAGGTGGAGACACAGATACGCAGTATTTT

d_gene: -
j_gene: TRBJ2-2
abundance: once
v_gene: TRBV6-5
CDR3aa: CASSYSWPNTGELFF
CDR3nt: TGTGCCAGCAGTTACTCGTGGCCGAACACCGGGGAGCTGTTTTTT

d_gene: TRBD2
j_gene: TRBJ2-3
abundance: once
v_gene: TRBV5-4
CDR3aa: CASSFSGIGTQYF
CDR3nt: TGTGCCAGCAGCTTCAGCGGGATTGGTACGCAGTATTTT

d_gene: TRBD1
j_gene: TRBJ2-7
abundance: -
v_gene: TRBV6-5
CDR3aa: CASSYSGQGAGYEQYF
CDR3nt: TGTGCCAGCAGTTACTCTGGACAGGGGGCCGGCTACGAGCAGTACTTC

d_gene: -
j_gene: TRBJ2-2
abundance: -
v_gene: TRBV10-3
CDR3aa: CAISESPGNNGELFF
CDR3nt: TGTGCCATCAGTGAGTCCCCGGGGAACAACGGGGAGCTGTTTTTT

d_gene: TRBD1
j_gene: TRBJ1-1
abundance: -
v_gene: TRBV29-1
CDR3aa: CSVPGQGYTEAFF
CDR3nt: TGCAGCGTACCGGGACAGGGGTACACTGAAGCTTTCTTT

d_gene: -
j_gene: TRBJ1-4
abundance: -
v_gene: TRBV2
CDR3aa: CASALRDSREKLFF
CDR3nt: TGTGCCAGCGCCCTCCGGGATTCCCGTGAAAAACTGTTTTTT

d_gene: TRBD1
j_gene: TRBJ1-2
abundance: -
v_gene: TRBV29-1
CDR3aa: CSVEITGGKNYGYTF
CDR3nt: TGCAGCGTAGAAATAACAGGGGGCAAGAACTATGGCTACACCTTC

d_gene: -
j_gene: TRBJ2-2
abundance: -
v_gene: TRBV10-1
CDR3aa: CASSEAANTGELFF
CDR3nt: TGCGCCAGCAGTGAGGCAGCGAACACCGGGGAGCTGTTTTTT

d_gene: -
j_gene: TRBJ1-5
abundance: few
v_gene: TRBV6-1
CDR3aa: CASSEAGGNQPQHF
CDR3nt: TGTGCCAGCAGTGAAGCGGGAGGAAATCAGCCCCAGCATTTT

d_gene: TRBD1
j_gene: TRBJ1-1
abundance: once
v_gene: TRBV18
CDR3aa: CASSPNWDRVGNTEAFF
CDR3nt: TGTGCCAGTTCACCGAATTGGGACAGGGTAGGGAACACTGAAGCTTTCTTT

d_gene: -
j_gene: TRBJ1-1
abundance: -
v_gene: TRBV5-1
CDR3aa: CASSLGGSLIGTEAFF
CDR3nt: TGCGCCAGCAGCTTGGGAGGGTCCCTAATAGGCACTGAAGCTTTCTTT

d_gene: TRBD1
j_gene: TRBJ1-2
abundance: -
v_gene: TRBV30
CDR3aa: CAWTTTGRGYTF
CDR3nt: TGTGCCTGGACGACGACAGGGAGAGGCTACACCTTC

d_gene: TRBD1
j_gene: TRBJ1-3
abundance: -
v_gene: TRBV5-5
CDR3aa: CASSLAGGSGNTIYF
CDR3nt: TGTGCCAGCAGCTTGGCAGGGGGCAGTGGAAACACCATATATTTT

d_gene: -
j_gene: TRBJ2-7
abundance: -
v_gene: TRBV2
CDR3aa: CASSELRGSHEQYF
CDR3nt: TGTGCCAGCAGTGAGCTTAGGGGTTCCCACGAGCAGTACTTC

d_gene: TRBD1
j_gene: TRBJ1-1
abundance: few
v_gene: TRBV28
CDR3aa: CASSPGQGSTEAFF
CDR3nt: TGTGCCAGCAGTCCCGGACAGGGGTCGACTGAAGCTTTCTTT

d_gene: -
j_gene: TRBJ2-7
abundance: -
v_gene: TRBV7-8
CDR3aa: CASSLGGGPAYEQYF
CDR3nt: TGTGCCAGCAGCTTAGGCGGGGGCCCCGCGTACGAGCAGTACTTC

d_gene: -
j_gene: TRBJ2-7
abundance: -
v_gene: TRBV4-3
CDR3aa: CASSQDDTSYEQYF
CDR3nt: TGCGCCAGCAGCCAAGATGACACATCCTACGAGCAGTACTTC

d_gene: -
j_gene: TRBJ2-7
abundance: -
v_gene: TRBV29-1
CDR3aa: CSVGSANEQYF
CDR3nt: TGCAGCGTTGGGAGCGCGAACGAGCAGTACTTC

d_gene: TRBD1
j_gene: TRBJ2-5
abundance: -
v_gene: TRBV6-5
CDR3aa: CASSDLMTGKETQYF
CDR3nt: TGTGCCAGCAGTGACTTAATGACAGGGAAAGAGACCCAGTACTTC

d_gene: TRBD1
j_gene: TRBJ2-2
abundance: -
v_gene: TRBV23-1
CDR3aa: CASSQGTVEVGELFF
CDR3nt: TGCGCCAGCAGTCAAGGGACAGTGGAGGTCGGGGAGCTGTTTTTT

d_gene: -
j_gene: TRBJ2-1
abundance: -
v_gene: TRBV9
CDR3aa: CASSASGQGGEQFF
CDR3nt: TGTGCCAGCAGCGCCTCAGGACAAGGTGGTGAGCAGTTCTTC

d_gene: -
j_gene: TRBJ2-1
abundance: -
v_gene: TRBV5-4
CDR3aa: CASNAPGHSYNEQFF
CDR3nt: TGTGCCAGCAACGCTCCGGGACACTCCTACAATGAGCAGTTCTTC

d_gene: TRBD1
j_gene: TRBJ2-7
abundance: -
v_gene: TRBV7-2
CDR3aa: CATSRQGFHEQYF
CDR3nt: TGTGCCACCTCCAGACAGGGCTTCCACGAGCAGTACTTC

d_gene: -
j_gene: TRBJ1-2
abundance: -
v_gene: TRBV2
CDR3aa: CASSAGYGYTF
CDR3nt: TGTGCCAGCAGCGCGGGTTATGGCTACACCTTC

d_gene: -
j_gene: TRBJ1-2
abundance: -
v_gene: TRBV29-1
CDR3aa: CSVAARGGDGYTF
CDR3nt: TGCAGCGTTGCGGCCAGGGGTGGGGATGGCTACACCTTC

d_gene: -
j_gene: TRBJ2-5
abundance: -
v_gene: TRBV10-1
CDR3aa: CASTREGGSGKYQETQYF
CDR3nt: TGCGCCAGCACCCGAGAGGGTGGATCAGGTAAGTACCAAGAGACCCAGTACTTC

d_gene: TRBD1
j_gene: TRBJ2-2
abundance: -
v_gene: TRBV5-4
CDR3aa: CASSPTGGPNTGELFF
CDR3nt: TGTGCCAGCAGCCCCACAGGGGGTCCGAACACCGGGGAGCTGTTTTTT

d_gene: -
j_gene: TRBJ2-3
abundance: -
v_gene: TRBV5-4
CDR3aa: CASSRQFGGSDTQYF
CDR3nt: TGTGCCAGCAGCCGGCAGTTCGGAGGGTCAGATACGCAGTATTTT

d_gene: -
j_gene: TRBJ2-2
abundance: -
v_gene: TRBV7-6
CDR3aa: CASSYSPATDDTGELFF
CDR3nt: TGTGCCAGCAGCTACTCGCCCGCGACAGACGACACCGGGGAGCTGTTTTTT

d_gene: -
j_gene: TRBJ2-6
abundance: -
v_gene: TRBV7-6
CDR3aa: CASSLSAGSGANVLTF
CDR3nt: TGTGCCAGCAGCTTATCAGCGGGCTCTGGGGCCAACGTCCTGACTTTC

d_gene: -
j_gene: TRBJ2-3
abundance: -
v_gene: TRBV10-3
CDR3aa: CAIRDSNRPRGTDTQYF
CDR3nt: TGTGCCATCAGAGATAGCAACAGGCCCCGAGGCACAGATACGCAGTATTTT

d_gene: TRBD1
j_gene: TRBJ1-6
abundance: -
v_gene: TRBV10-3
CDR3aa: CAISESRGRGNSPLHF
CDR3nt: TGTGCCATCAGTGAGTCCAGGGGGCGCGGTAATTCACCCCTCCACTTT

d_gene: -
j_gene: TRBJ1-1
abundance: -
v_gene: TRBV4-3
CDR3aa: CASSYSGRLAEAFF
CDR3nt: TGCGCCAGCAGCTACAGCGGGAGGTTAGCTGAAGCTTTCTTT

d_gene: TRBD2
j_gene: TRBJ2-2
abundance: -
v_gene: TRBV2
CDR3aa: CASSEPLAGSNTGELFF
CDR3nt: TGTGCCAGCAGTGAACCTCTAGCGGGGTCGAACACCGGGGAGCTGTTTTTT

d_gene: TRBD1
j_gene: TRBJ2-3
abundance: -
v_gene: TRBV5-6
CDR3aa: CASSFLGQGATDTQYF
CDR3nt: TGTGCCAGCAGCTTCTTAGGACAGGGGGCCACAGATACGCAGTATTTT

d_gene: TRBD2
j_gene: TRBJ2-1
abundance: -
v_gene: TRBV14
CDR3aa: CASSHSGGLYNEQFF
CDR3nt: TGTGCCAGCAGCCATAGCGGGGGCCTTTACAATGAGCAGTTCTTC

d_gene: TRBD2
j_gene: TRBJ2-1
abundance: few
v_gene: TRBV19
CDR3aa: CASSSPPGTSGGAAMVF
CDR3nt: TGTGCCAGTAGTAGCCCGCCCGGGACTAGCGGGGGGGCCGCCATGGTCTTC

d_gene: TRBD1
j_gene: TRBJ2-2
abundance: -
v_gene: TRBV25-1
CDR3aa: CASSELRQGNTGELFF
CDR3nt: TGTGCCAGCAGTGAATTGAGACAGGGAAACACCGGGGAGCTGTTTTTT

d_gene: -
j_gene: TRBJ2-2
abundance: -
v_gene: TRBV9
CDR3aa: CASSVAEGSGTGELFF
CDR3nt: TGTGCCAGCAGCGTAGCTGAGGGATCGGGCACCGGGGAGCTGTTTTTT

d_gene: -
j_gene: TRBJ2-7
abundance: -
v_gene: TRBV5-6
CDR3aa: CASSLETPYEQYF
CDR3nt: TGTGCCAGCAGCTTGGAGACACCCTACGAGCAGTACTTC

d_gene: -
j_gene: TRBJ1-5
abundance: -
v_gene: TRBV6-5
CDR3aa: CASSPQGIGQPQHF
CDR3nt: TGTGCCAGCAGTCCCCAGGGTATCGGACAGCCCCAGCATTTT

d_gene: TRBD2
j_gene: TRBJ2-1
abundance: -
v_gene: TRBV4-3
CDR3aa: CASSQDEERGAYNEQFF
CDR3nt: TGCGCCAGCAGCCAAGATGAGGAGCGGGGGGCCTACAATGAGCAGTTCTTC

d_gene: -
j_gene: TRBJ1-1
abundance: -
v_gene: TRBV11-1
CDR3aa: CASSLDHRMNTEAFF
CDR3nt: TGTGCCAGCAGCTTAGATCACAGAATGAACACTGAAGCTTTCTTT